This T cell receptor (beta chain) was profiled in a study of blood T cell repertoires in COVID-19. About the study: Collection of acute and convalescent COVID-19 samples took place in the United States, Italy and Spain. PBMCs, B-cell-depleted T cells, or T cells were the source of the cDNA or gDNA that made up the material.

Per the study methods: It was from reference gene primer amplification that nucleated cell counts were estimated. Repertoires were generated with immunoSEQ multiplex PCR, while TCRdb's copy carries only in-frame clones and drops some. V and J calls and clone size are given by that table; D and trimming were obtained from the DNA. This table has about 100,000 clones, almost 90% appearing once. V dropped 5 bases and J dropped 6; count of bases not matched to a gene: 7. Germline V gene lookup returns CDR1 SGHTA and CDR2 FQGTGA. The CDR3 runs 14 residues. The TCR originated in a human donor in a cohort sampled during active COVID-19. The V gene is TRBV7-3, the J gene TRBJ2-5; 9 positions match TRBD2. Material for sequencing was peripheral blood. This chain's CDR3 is CASSPGTSRQTQYF. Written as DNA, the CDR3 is TGTGCCAGCAGCCCCGGGACTAGCCGCCAGACCCAGTACTTC.